The T cell receptor beta chain described here comes from a study of blood T cell repertoires in COVID-19. Seattle patients were enrolled while actively infected and followed longitudinally. The repertoire was sequenced with immunoSEQ multiplex PCR; TCRdb's copy has only in-frame clones and lacks some. The sample has roughly 120,000 clones, under 95% seen once; the top ten hold roughly 4.5%. Germline-derived CDR1 and CDR2 are SGHRS and YFSETQ. Trimming took 0 bases from V and 7 from J, leaving 14 bases between them. CDR3 length: 15 amino acids. The clonotype originates from a man aged 55 to 70 with COVID-19, enrolled during active disease. Sequenced material: peripheral blood. The chain recombines TRBV5-1 with TRBJ2-1; D remains ambiguous. The CDR3 region has the DNA TGCGCCAGCAGCTTGGGGGCAGGTAGTGGGAATGAGCAGTTCTTC. This gives the protein CASSLGAGSGNEQFF. Together with reference TRBV5-1 and TRBJ2-1, the CDR3 gives the full variable domain: KAGVTQTPRYLIKTRGQQVTLSCSPISGHRSVSWYQQTPGQGLQFLFEYFSETQRNKGNFPGRFSGRQFSNSRSEMNVSTLELGDSALYLCASSLGAGSGNEQFFGPGTRLTVL.